These 29 T cell receptor beta chains were sequenced from one sample in a study of tumor-infiltrating lymphocytes in primary liver carcinoma. Total RNA and DNA came together from about 21-30 mg of bulk tissue without cell sorting. Synthesis of TCR beta cDNA was carried out from 450 to 650 ng total RNA with a constant-region primer. Three rounds of nested multiplex PCR with slightly modified ARM-PCR produced TCR beta libraries. TRBV1-TRBV30 forward primers paired with a C-beta reverse primer were used in the first two PCR rounds, which ran about 11 cycles each. TCRdb re-called the multiplex PCR reads with MiXCR, one entry per CDR3 protein. The profile shows roughly 48,000 distinct CDR3 sequences, over 70% of them singletons. Source material: liver tumor tissue from sampling region 3. Regarding subset: tumor region T3, left-lateral pole. The receptors come from a man aged 35 to 55 with primary liver carcinoma and hepatitis B virus infection.

This chain links TRBV5-4 with TRBJ2-1; perhaps D is TRBD1 or TRBD2 (6 bases each). CDR3 size: 16 residues. The V end lost 3 bases, the J end lost 4 bases, and 17 bases lay between the germline ends. Germline lookup yields CDR1 SGHNT and CDR2 YYREEE (reference sequence). CDR3 amino acids: CASSSDSGRLYNEQFF. CDR3 in DNA: TGTGCCAGCAGCTCGGACAGCGGGCGTTTATACAATGAGCAGTTCTTC.

Comment on this clonotype: At one end, the junction sequence differs from germline, possibly due to a read error. The chain is built from TRBV4-1 and TRBJ2-3; a possible D gene is TRBD2 (6 bases). The germline V gene has CDR1 MGHRA and CDR2 YSYEKL. CDR3 length: 16 residues. CDR3 in amino acids: CASSPEAGISTDMQYF. The CDR3 nucleotides are TGCGCCAGCAGTCCAGAGGCGGGGATAAGCACAGATATGCAGTATTTT.

This clonotype was observed a single time. The junction differs from germline at one of its ends, possibly a read error. The genes are TRBV6-5 and TRBJ2-7; D may be TRBD1 or TRBD2 (5 bases each). Germline lookup yields CDR1 MNHEY and CDR2 SVGAGI. This CDR3 comprises 14 residues. CDR3: CASSPYPLGTEHYF. CDR3 DNA: TGTGCCAGCTCGCCCTACCCCCTGGGGACCGAGCATTACTTC.

Concerning this clonotype itself: A much larger clone differs from this one at a single base, so this may be a read error. This rearrangement joins TRBV30 to TRBJ2-1; 9 bases line up with TRBD2. J gave up 6 bases and V 3 bases, and 9 bases lay outside the gene matches. Germline V gives CDR1 GTSNPN, CDR2 SVGIG (reference sequence). CDR3 length: 15 residues. CDR3 nucleotide sequence: TGTGCCTGGAGGGAGAAGCGGGAGGCCAGCAATGAGCAGTTCTTC. It is translated as CAWREKREASNEQFF. Variable domain in full (rest from reference TRBV30 and TRBJ2-1): SQTIHQWPATLVQPVGSPLSLECTVEGTSNPNLYWYRQAAGRGLQLLFYSVGIGQISSEVPQNLSASRPQDRQFILSSKKLLLSDSGFYLCAWREKREASNEQFFGPGTRLTVL.

This clonotype was seen a single time. A read error is likely, as this CDR3 ends without the conserved phenylalanine or tryptophan. The chain is built from TRBV6-5 and TRBJ1-2; D is unclear. Germline V gene data show CDR1 as MNHEY and CDR2 as SVGAGI. The CDR3 is 13 residues long. The CDR3 reads CAGSKDKRYGYTI. CDR3 nucleotide sequence: TGTGCCGGCAGTAAAGACAAGCGTTATGGCTACACCATC.

V usage is TRBV11-2 and J usage is TRBJ2-1; D is undetermined. The V end lost 3 bases, the J end lost 5 bases, and 14 bases lay between the germline ends. CDR1 and CDR2 from the germline V gene are SGHAT and FQNNGV. The CDR3 is made up of 15 amino acids. The CDR3 region is CASSLVSLSNNEQFF. In DNA, the CDR3 is TGTGCCAGCAGCTTGGTGTCCCTTAGCAACAATGAGCAGTTCTTC. The whole variable domain, remainder taken from reference TRBV11-2 and TRBJ2-1, is EAGVAQSPRYKIIEKRQSVAFWCNPISGHATLYWYQQILGQGPKLLIQFQNNGVVDDSQLPKDRFSAERLKGVDSTLKIQPAKLEDSAVYLCASSLVSLSNNEQFFGPGTRLTVL.

Notes on this clonotype: A junction end diverges from the germline sequence, so it may reflect a read error. The J gene is TRBJ2-2, the V gene TRBV11-2, with 9 bases that match TRBD2. Germline V gene sequence: CDR1 SGHAT, CDR2 FQNNGV. The CDR3 has 16 residues. The chain's CDR3 is CDSSLVSLAGTGELVF. CDR3 nucleotides: TGTGACAGCAGCTTAGTGTCGCTAGCGGGAACCGGGGAGCTGGTTTTT.

The sample holds many counts of this clonotype. The genes are TRBV4-1 and TRBJ2-7; no reliable D call. V gave up 4 bases and J gave up 0 bases, with 19 bases separating them. There are 17 residues in the CDR3. CDR1 and CDR2 (germline): MGHRA, YSYEKL. The CDR3 region is CASSPKALGARSYEQYF. The CDR3 DNA reads TGCGCCAGCAGCCCGAAGGCCCTCGGCGCGCGCTCCTACGAGCAGTACTTC.

About this clonotype: One junction end disagrees with the germline gene, perhaps due to a read error. The V and J genes are TRBV10-3 and TRBJ2-7, with D perhaps TRBD2 (6 bases). Germline V gene lookup returns CDR1 ENHRY and CDR2 SYGVKD. The CDR3 loop spans 15 amino acids. CDR3 DNA sequence: TGTGTCATCAGTGGGGAGGACGGCAGCTCTTACAAGCAGTACTTC. It translates to CVISGEDGSSYKQYF.

Many counts were recorded for this clonotype. V is TRBV7-9 and J is TRBJ2-1, with D unclear. Looked up from germline, CDR1 is SEHNR and CDR2 is FQNEAQ (reference sequence). Trimming shortened V by 5 bases and J by 2 bases, and 22 bases separated the two germline ends. The CDR3 consists of 18 residues. CDR3 region: CASSPRRVPESAYNEQFF. In DNA, the CDR3 is TGTGCCAGCAGCCCCCGGCGTGTGCCCGAAAGCGCCTACAATGAGCAGTTCTTC.

This clonotype was observed many times. This sequence joins TRBV24-1 and TRBJ2-4; TRBD2 matches 7 bases. V gave up 2 bases and J gave up 3 bases; unmatched junction bases: 3. The V gene's germline CDR1 is KGHDR and CDR2 SFDVKD. The CDR3 is 15 residues long. CDR3 region: CATSDSRGDKNIQYF. Written as DNA, the CDR3 is TGTGCCACCAGTGATTCCCGGGGGGACAAAAACATTCAGTACTTC.

As regards this clonotype: A single base separates this from a much larger clone, so it may be a read error. This chain joins TRBV14 and TRBJ1-3, with a possible D match to TRBD1 (6 bases). The CDR3 has 13 residues. CDR1 is SGHDN, CDR2 FVKESK, per germline. The DNA of the CDR3 is TGTGCCAGCAGCGACAGGTTTGGAAGCACCATATATTTT. This encodes CASSDRFGSTIYF.

On this clonotype itself: The conserved phenylalanine or tryptophan is not found at the CDR3 terminus, so this likely reflects a read error. The chain joins TRBV6-6 to TRBJ1-2; perhaps TRBD1 as D (5 bases). Trimming removed 6 bases from V and 3 bases from J, with 17 bases in between. Germline loops: CDR1 MNHNY, CDR2 SVGAGI (reference sequence). The CDR3 is made up of 15 amino acids. CDR3 amino acids: CASSPPGREDYGYTS. For the CDR3, the DNA is TGTGCCAGCAGCCCCCCTGGCAGGGAGGACTATGGCTACACCTCC.

This clonotype turned up a few times. A read error is possible here, since a much larger clone lies one base away. The chain recombines TRBV7-9 with TRBJ2-1; either TRBD1 or TRBD2 may supply D (5 bases each). CDR1 is SEHNR, CDR2 FQNEAQ, per germline (reference sequence). CDR3 size: 12 residues. V shed 11 bases and J shed 4 bases, with 12 bases lying between them. CDR3 region: CAGRDQYNEQFF. CDR3 DNA: TGTGCCGGCCGGGACCAGTACAATGAGCAGTTCTTC.

Ten or more counts support this clonotype. The chain carries TRBV5-4 and TRBJ2-2, with a tentative D call TRBD2 (6 bases). Germline assignment: CDR1 SGHNT and CDR2 YYREEE (reference sequence). Trimming took 0 bases from V and 1 from J, leaving 7 bases between them. This CDR3 contains 15 residues. The CDR3 bases are TGTGCCAGCAGCTTGGTGGGGGGGAACACCGGGGAGCTGTTTTTT. Translation: CASSLVGGNTGELFF.

Of note for this clonotype: One junction end does not reproduce the germline sequence, and a read error may be involved. The V gene is TRBV4-1, the J gene TRBJ2-1, with D maybe TRBD1 (5 bases). The CDR3 loop spans 15 amino acids. Germline CDR1 reads MGHRA; CDR2 reads YSYEKL. This CDR3 is CANSQGELPYNGQFF. As DNA, the CDR3 is TGCGCCAACAGCCAAGGGGAACTCCCCTACAATGGGCAGTTCTTC.

This clonotype was recorded once. At one of its ends the junction is not consistent with the germline gene, which may arise from a read error. V usage is TRBV11-2 and J usage is TRBJ2-7; D is possibly TRBD1 (5 bases). From germline, CDR1 is SGHAT and CDR2 FQNNGV. The CDR3 spans 18 residues. Here the CDR3 reads CASNLIDLGSGYSYEQYF. The DNA of the CDR3 is TGTGCCAGCAACTTAATAGACTTGGGGTCAGGGTATTCCTACGAGCAGTACTTC. The whole variable domain, remainder taken from reference TRBV11-2 and TRBJ2-7, is EAGVAQSPRYKIIEKRQSVAFWCNPISGHATLYWYQQILGQGPKLLIQFQNNGVVDDSQLPKDRFSAERLKGVDSTLKIQPAKLEDSAVYLCASNLIDLGSGYSYEQYFGPGTRLTVT.

As regards this clonotype: Sequence at one end of the junction differs from germline and may be a read error. This chain uses TRBV10-3 with TRBJ2-3; 10 nucleotides match TRBD1. Germline assignment: CDR1 ENHRY and CDR2 SYGVKD. CDR3 length: 14 residues. This chain's CDR3 is CAMSGQGGTDTQYF. In nucleotides, the CDR3 is TGTGCCATGAGTGGACAGGGGGGCACAGATACGCAATATTTT.

A remark on this clonotype: A much larger clone is a single base away; this may be a read error. The chain employs TRBV28 and TRBJ1-1; the D is unclear. The CDR3 totals 14 residues. The V end was cut by 0 bases, the J end by 3 bases, with 8 bases between. Germline CDR1 reads MDHEN; CDR2 reads SYDVKM. This CDR3 reads CASSLCTDYTEAFF. CDR3 coding DNA: TGTGCCAGCAGTTTATGTACGGATTACACTGAAGCTTTCTTT.

As concerns this clonotype: Sequence at one end of the junction differs from germline and may be a read error. V is TRBV11-2 and J is TRBJ1-3, with unresolved D. Germline values: CDR1 SGHAT, CDR2 FQNNGV. The CDR3 covers 13 residues. The CDR3 region has the DNA TGTGCCTCAGCCAAGGGAACTGGAAATACCATATATTTT. Its translation is CASAKGTGNTIYF.

This clonotype is medium-sized in the sample. The chain combines TRBV11-2 with TRBJ2-5; 8 bases agree with TRBD2. The CDR3 has 17 residues. Germline V CDR1 and CDR2: SGHAT, FQNNGV. V lost 0 bases to trimming and J lost 2 bases; unmatched junction nucleotides: 8. Written as DNA, the CDR3 is TGTGCCAGCAGCTTAGATAAGAGCGGGAGTAGGCAAGAGACCCAGTACTTC. As protein: CASSLDKSGSRQETQYF.

The J gene is TRBJ2-7, the V gene TRBV6-1; tentatively, D is TRBD2 (6 bases). CDR1 MNHNS and CDR2 SASEGT come from the germline V gene. Trimming left V 7 bases short and J 7 bases short, with 20 bases between. The CDR3 runs to 14 residues. CDR3 sequence: CASTPSVSEGEQYF. CDR3 nucleotides: TGTGCCAGCACCCCTAGCGTGAGTGAAGGTGAGCAGTACTTC.

This clonotype came up many times. The rearrangement links TRBV28 to TRBJ1-5; D unresolved. Germline assignment: CDR1 MDHEN and CDR2 SYDVKM. The V end lost 2 bases, the J end lost 5 bases, and 10 bases lay between the germline ends. This CDR3 has 14 amino acids. This CDR3 is CASSLRRSYQPQHF. As DNA, the CDR3 is TGTGCCAGCAGTTTACGACGGTCTTATCAGCCCCAGCATTTT. Together with reference TRBV28 and TRBJ1-5, the CDR3 gives the full variable domain: DVKVTQSSRYLVKRTGEKVFLECVQDMDHENMFWYRQDPGLGLRLIYFSYDVKMKEKGDIPEGYSVSREKKERFSLILESASTNQTSMYLCASSLRRSYQPQHFGDGTRLSIL.

Only a few counts were recorded for this clonotype. This CDR3 is missing its conserved last phenylalanine or tryptophan, likely due to a read error. The chain couples TRBV11-2 to TRBJ2-7, with D perhaps TRBD2 (6 bases). CDR1 and CDR2 (germline): SGHAT, FQNNGV. V gave up 6 bases and J gave up 7 bases, with 22 bases separating them. CDR3 length: 15 amino acids. The CDR3 spells CASSANGRALEEQYL. For the CDR3, the DNA is TGTGCCAGCAGTGCTAACGGGAGAGCCCTAGAAGAGCAGTACCTC.

This chain uses TRBV11-3 with TRBJ2-2, with a tentative D call TRBD2 (6 bases). CDR3 length equals 14 residues. Germline CDR1 SGHNT, CDR2 YENEEA. V shed 3 bases and J shed 6 bases, with 11 bases lying between them. The CDR3 is CASSFSLASGELFF. In nucleotides, the CDR3 is TGTGCCAGCAGCTTTAGCCTAGCGTCCGGGGAGCTGTTTTTT.

In the case of this clonotype: An end of the junction differs from the germline gene, which may be a read error. The rearrangement links TRBV7-2 to TRBJ2-3; TRBD2 might be the D (5 bases). CDR1 is SGHTA and CDR2 is FQGNSA in the germline V gene. This CDR3 has 15 amino acids. CDR3 loop: CPSSLREARPDTQYF. CDR3 in DNA: TGTCCCAGCAGCTTGAGGGAAGCCCGCCCAGATACGCAGTATTTT.

As concerns this clonotype: Since the CDR3 does not end with the conserved phenylalanine or tryptophan, this likely comes from a read error. V usage is TRBV6-1 and J usage is TRBJ1-5; D not resolved. The V and J ends lost 8 bases and 10 bases respectively, with 18 bases between them. Germline loops: CDR1 MNHNS, CDR2 SASEGT. The CDR3 contains 13 residues. The CDR3, as DNA: TGTGCCAGCTGCGATACATGTGATGTCCCCCAGCATTAT. Its translation: CASCDTCDVPQHY.

This chain joins TRBV7-2 and TRBJ2-2; 9 bases are shared with TRBD2. J gave up 6 bases and V 5 bases, and 10 bases lay outside the gene matches. CDR3 length: 16 residues. Germline CDR1 is SGHTA and CDR2 is FQGNSA. The CDR3 loop is CASSGYSGRGAGELFF. CDR3 nucleotides: TGTGCCAGCAGCGGCTATAGCGGGAGAGGGGCCGGGGAGCTGTTTTTT.

The genes are TRBV12-3 or TRBV12-4 and TRBJ2-3, with D tentatively TRBD2 (6 bases). Trimming stripped 6 bases from V and 4 bases from J, with 29 bases between. The CDR3 covers 19 residues. The CDR3 nucleotides are TGTGCCAGCAGCTCCCCGAGGCAGTTCTCAGGAGGGCGAGCAGATACGCAGTATTTT. It translates to CASSSPRQFSGGRADTQYF.